The 3 T cell receptor beta chains below all came from one sample that was sequenced in a study of blood T cell repertoires in COVID-19. Clones were read by immunoSEQ multiplex PCR, and TCRdb kept only the in-frame ones, dropping some. The sample records about 59,000 clones, around 87% being singletons. Sequencing was carried out using peripheral blood. All receptors derive from a man aged 55-75 years with active or convalescent COVID-19.

The chain uses TRBV5-6 and TRBJ2-3; 10 bases line up with TRBD2. This CDR3 is 16 amino acids long. Germline CDR1 SGHDT, CDR2 YYEEEE. V trimming: 4 bases; J trimming: 2 bases; junction bases outside the gene matches: 7. As DNA, the CDR3 is TGTGCCAGCAGCCCTAGGCTAGCGGGGGTCACAGATACGCAGTATTTT. Protein sequence: CASSPRLAGVTDTQYF.

This chain uses TRBV15 with TRBJ2-3; 14 positions match TRBD2. Germline assignment: CDR1 LNHNV and CDR2 YYDKDF (reference sequence). The V and J ends lost 9 bases and 1 base, in that order; junction bases with no gene match: 15. The CDR3 extends over 19 amino acids. Here the CDR3 DNA reads TGTGCCACTACCTTAATTTCCGGGACTAGCGGGAGTGGCACAGATACGCAGTATTTT. This gives the protein CATTLISGTSGSGTDTQYF. The whole variable domain, filled in from reference TRBV15 and TRBJ2-3, reads DAMVIQNPRYQVTQFGKPVTLSCSQTLNHNVMYWYQQKSSQAPKLLFHYYDKDFNNEADTPDNFQSRRPNTSFCFLDIRSPGLGDTAMYLCATTLISGTSGSGTDTQYFGPGTRLTVL.

This chain joins TRBV7-2 and TRBJ2-1; possible D gene TRBD2, 7 bases. The CDR3 has 14 residues. Germline CDR1 is SGHTA and CDR2 is FQGNSA. Trimming cost V 5 bases and J 8 bases, with 16 bases left between them. This CDR3 is CASSQGTIRDEQFF. CDR3 coding DNA: TGTGCCAGCAGCCAGGGGACTATAAGGGATGAGCAGTTCTTC.